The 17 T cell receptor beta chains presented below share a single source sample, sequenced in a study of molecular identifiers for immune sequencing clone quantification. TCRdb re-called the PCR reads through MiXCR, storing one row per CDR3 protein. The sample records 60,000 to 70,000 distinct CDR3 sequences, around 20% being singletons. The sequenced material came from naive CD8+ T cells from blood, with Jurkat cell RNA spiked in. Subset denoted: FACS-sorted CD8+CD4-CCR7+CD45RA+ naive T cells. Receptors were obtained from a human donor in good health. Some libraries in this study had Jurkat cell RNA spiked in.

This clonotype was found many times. Here the CDR3 reads CSARVSLAGVAQYF. Here the CDR3 DNA reads TGCAGTGCTAGAGTATCGCTAGCGGGAGTGGCCCAGTACTTC. J is TRBJ2-5 and V is TRBV20-1; 10 positions agree with TRBD2. Germline CDR1 is DFQATT and CDR2 is SNEGSKA (reference sequence). V lost 1 base to trimming and J lost 9 bases; unmatched junction nucleotides: 8. The CDR3 length is 14 residues.

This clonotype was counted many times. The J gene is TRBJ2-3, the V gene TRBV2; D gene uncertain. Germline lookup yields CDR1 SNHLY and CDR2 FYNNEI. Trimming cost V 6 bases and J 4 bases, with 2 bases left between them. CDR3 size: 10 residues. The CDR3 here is CASRADTQYF. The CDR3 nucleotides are TGTGCCAGCAGGGCAGATACGCAGTATTTT.

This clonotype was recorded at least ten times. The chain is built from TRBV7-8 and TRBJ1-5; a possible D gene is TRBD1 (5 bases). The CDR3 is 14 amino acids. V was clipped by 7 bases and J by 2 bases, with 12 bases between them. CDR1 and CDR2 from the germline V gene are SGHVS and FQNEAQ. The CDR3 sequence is CASNRGVGNQPQHF. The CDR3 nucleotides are TGTGCCAGCAACCGGGGGGTAGGCAATCAGCCCCAGCATTTT.

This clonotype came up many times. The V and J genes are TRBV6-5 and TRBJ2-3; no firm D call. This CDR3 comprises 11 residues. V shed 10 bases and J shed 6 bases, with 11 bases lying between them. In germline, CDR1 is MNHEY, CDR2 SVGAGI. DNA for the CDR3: TGTGCCATTCTGCCAAGGGATACGCAGTATTTT. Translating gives CAILPRDTQYF.

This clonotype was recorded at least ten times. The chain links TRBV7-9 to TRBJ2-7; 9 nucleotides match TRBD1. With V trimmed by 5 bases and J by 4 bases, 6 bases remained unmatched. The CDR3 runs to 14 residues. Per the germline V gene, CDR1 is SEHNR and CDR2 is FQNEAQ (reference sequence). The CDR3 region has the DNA TGTGCCAGCAGCCCATCGACAGGGGGGTACGAGCAGTACTTC. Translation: CASSPSTGGYEQYF. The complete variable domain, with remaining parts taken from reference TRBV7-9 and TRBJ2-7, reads DTGVSQNPRHKITKRGQNVTFRCDPISEHNRLYWYRQTLGQGPEFLTYFQNEAQLEKSRLLSDRFSAERPKGSFSTLEIQRTEQGDSAMYLCASSPSTGGYEQYFGPGTRLTVT.

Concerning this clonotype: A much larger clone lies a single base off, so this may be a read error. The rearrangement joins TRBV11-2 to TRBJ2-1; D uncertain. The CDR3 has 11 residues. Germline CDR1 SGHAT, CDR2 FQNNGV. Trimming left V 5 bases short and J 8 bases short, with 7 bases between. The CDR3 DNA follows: TGTGCCAGCAGCCCCGTCCATGAGCAGTTCTTC. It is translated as CASSPVHEQFF. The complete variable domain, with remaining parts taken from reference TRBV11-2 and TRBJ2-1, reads EAGVAQSPRYKIIEKRQSVAFWCNPISGHATLYWYQQILGQGPKLLIQFQNNGVVDDSQLPKDRFSAERLKGVDSTLKIQPAKLEDSAVYLCASSPVHEQFFGPGTRLTVL.

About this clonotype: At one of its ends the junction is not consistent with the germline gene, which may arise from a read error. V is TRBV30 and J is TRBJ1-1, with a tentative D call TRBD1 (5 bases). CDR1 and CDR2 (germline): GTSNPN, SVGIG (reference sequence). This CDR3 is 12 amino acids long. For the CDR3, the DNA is TGTGCCTGGACTCGTGGGGCCGCCCTGGGGAGCTTT. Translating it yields CAWTRGAALGSF.

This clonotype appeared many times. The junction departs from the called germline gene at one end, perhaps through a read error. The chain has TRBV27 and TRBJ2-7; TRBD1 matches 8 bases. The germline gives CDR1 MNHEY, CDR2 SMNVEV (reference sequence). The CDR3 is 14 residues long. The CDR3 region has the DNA TGTGCCAGCAGGCCCGGGACAGGAAATTACGCGCAGTACTTC. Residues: CASRPGTGNYAQYF.

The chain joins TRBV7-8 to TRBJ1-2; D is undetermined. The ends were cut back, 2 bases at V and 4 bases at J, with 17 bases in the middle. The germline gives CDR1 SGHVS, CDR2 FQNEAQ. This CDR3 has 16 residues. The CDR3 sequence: CASSLFRSSPTYGYTF. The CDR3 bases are TGTGCCAGCAGCTTATTTAGGTCTTCTCCGACCTATGGCTACACCTTC.

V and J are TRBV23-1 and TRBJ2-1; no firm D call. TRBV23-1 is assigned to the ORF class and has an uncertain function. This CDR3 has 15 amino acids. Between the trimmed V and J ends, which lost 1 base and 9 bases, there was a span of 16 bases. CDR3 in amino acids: CASSQCTEVSSEQFF. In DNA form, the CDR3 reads TGCGCCAGCAGTCAATGCACGGAAGTGTCAAGTGAGCAGTTCTTC.

The DNA for the CDR3 is TGTGCCAGCAGCGTAGAAGGAGGAGGACAGGGAACGGACGAGCAGTACTTC. Translation: CASSVEGGGQGTDEQYF. The chain is built from TRBV9 and TRBJ2-7; TRBD1 agrees at 8 bases. This CDR3 has 17 residues. Looked up from germline, CDR1 is SGDLS and CDR2 is YYNGEE. Losses at the gene ends were 0 bases for V and 5 bases for J; bases not matched to a gene: 13.

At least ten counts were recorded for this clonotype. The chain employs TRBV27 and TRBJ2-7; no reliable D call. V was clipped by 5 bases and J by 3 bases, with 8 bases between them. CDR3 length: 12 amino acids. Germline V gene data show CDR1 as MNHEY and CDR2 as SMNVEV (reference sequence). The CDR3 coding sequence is TGTGCCAGCAGTCCCCACTGCTACGAGCAGTACTTC. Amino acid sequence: CASSPHCYEQYF.

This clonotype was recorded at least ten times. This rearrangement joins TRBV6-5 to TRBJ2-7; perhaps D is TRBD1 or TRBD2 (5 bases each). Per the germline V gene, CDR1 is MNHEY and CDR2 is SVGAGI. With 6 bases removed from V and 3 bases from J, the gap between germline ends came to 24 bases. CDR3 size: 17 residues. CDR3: CASSPANLSPGRYEQYF. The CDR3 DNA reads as TGTGCCAGCAGCCCCGCAAATCTGTCACCGGGACGCTACGAGCAGTACTTC.

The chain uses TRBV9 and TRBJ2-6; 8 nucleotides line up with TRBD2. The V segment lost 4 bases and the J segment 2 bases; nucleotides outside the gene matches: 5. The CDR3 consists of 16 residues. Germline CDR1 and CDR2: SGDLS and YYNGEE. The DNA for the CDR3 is TGTGCCAGCAGCTACCCGGGAGGGCCTGGGGCCAACGTCCTGACTTTC. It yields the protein CASSYPGGPGANVLTF.

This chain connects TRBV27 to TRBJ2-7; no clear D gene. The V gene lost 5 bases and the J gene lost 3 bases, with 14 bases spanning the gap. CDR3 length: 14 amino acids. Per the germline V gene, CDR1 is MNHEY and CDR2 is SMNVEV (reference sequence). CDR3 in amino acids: CASSQTAIIYEQYF. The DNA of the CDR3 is TGTGCCAGCAGTCAAACAGCGATTATCTACGAGCAGTACTTC.

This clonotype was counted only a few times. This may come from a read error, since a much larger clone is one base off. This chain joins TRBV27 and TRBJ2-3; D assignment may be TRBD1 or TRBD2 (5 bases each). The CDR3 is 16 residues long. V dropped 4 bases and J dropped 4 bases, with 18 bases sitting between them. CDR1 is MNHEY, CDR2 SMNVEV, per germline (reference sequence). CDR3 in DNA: TGTGCCAGCAGTTGGGGCTCGGCACTTAGCGCAGATACGCAGTATTTT. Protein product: CASSWGSALSADTQYF.

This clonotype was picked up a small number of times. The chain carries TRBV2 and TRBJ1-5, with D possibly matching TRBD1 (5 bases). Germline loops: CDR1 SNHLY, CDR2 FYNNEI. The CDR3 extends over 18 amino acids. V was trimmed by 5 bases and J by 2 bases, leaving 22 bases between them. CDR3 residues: CASSPGATAIGGNQPQHF. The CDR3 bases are TGTGCCAGCAGTCCCGGGGCGACAGCCATCGGCGGCAATCAGCCCCAGCATTTT. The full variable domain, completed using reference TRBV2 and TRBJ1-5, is EPEVTQTPSHQVTQMGQEVILRCVPISNHLYFYWYRQILGQKVEFLVSFYNNEISEKSEIFDDQFSVERPDGSNFTLKIRSTKLEDSAMYFCASSPGATAIGGNQPQHFGDGTRLSIL.